These 25 T cell receptor beta chains were all obtained from the same sample, sequenced in a study of T cell responses to AZD1222 COVID-19 vaccine. Here immunoSEQ multiplex PCR was the method, and the copy in TCRdb shows in-frame clones only, minus some. The sample carries 150,000 to 200,000 clones, 75% to 90% recorded once. The material was peripheral blood, obtained on day 0 of AZD1222 vaccination. The receptors come from an adult in good health.

This clone has just a few counts. The V call is TRBV11-2, the J call TRBJ1-2; 8 nucleotides line up with TRBD1. The CDR3 length is 14 residues. CDR1 is SGHAT and CDR2 is FQNNGV in the germline V gene. V dropped 5 bases and J dropped 8; count of bases not matched to a gene: 10. The CDR3 protein is CASSPGQASGGYTF. As DNA, the CDR3 is TGTGCCAGCAGCCCGGGACAGGCCTCGGGAGGCTACACCTTC.

The chain employs TRBV29-1 and TRBJ2-2; 10 bases map to TRBD2. The CDR3 extends over 15 amino acids. The germline CDR1 and CDR2 sequences are SQVTM and ANQGSEA. V was clipped by 0 bases and J by 6 bases; unmatched bases: 4. The CDR3 reads CSVEDRGLASGELFF. In DNA form, the CDR3 reads TGCAGCGTTGAAGACCGGGGACTAGCGTCCGGGGAGCTGTTTTTT.

This sequence joins TRBV30 and TRBJ2-3; a possible D gene is TRBD2 (6 bases). From germline, CDR1 is GTSNPN and CDR2 SVGIG (reference sequence). CDR3 size: 14 residues. V gave up 4 bases and J gave up 4 bases, with 15 bases separating them. The DNA for the CDR3 is TGTGCCTGGAACGTGGGAGGAGGGCCAGATACGCAGTATTTT. This encodes CAWNVGGGPDTQYF.

The chain recombines TRBV27 with TRBJ1-2, with TRBD1 identical over 7 bases. The germline V gene has CDR1 MNHEY and CDR2 SMNVEV (reference sequence). With 3 bases clipped from V and 4 bases from J, the junction kept 5 bases outside the gene matches. This CDR3 spans 14 amino acids. This chain's CDR3 is CASSFLRDSYGYTF. The CDR3 DNA reads TGTGCCAGCAGTTTTCTAAGGGACAGCTATGGCTACACCTTC.

V usage is TRBV20-1 and J usage is TRBJ2-3; D is ambiguous. The CDR3 is 13 residues long. The V and J ends lost 3 bases and 2 bases respectively, with 9 bases between them. CDR1 DFQATT and CDR2 SNEGSKA come from the germline V gene (reference sequence). The CDR3 spells CSASKGFTDTQYF. The DNA for the CDR3 is TGCAGTGCTAGTAAGGGTTTCACAGATACGCAGTATTTT.

The chain uses TRBV4-2 and TRBJ1-4; D is ambiguous. This CDR3 has 15 amino acids. Deletions cut 0 bases from V and 6 bases from J, with 11 bases between. Germline loops: CDR1 LGHNA, CDR2 YNFKEQ. CDR3 in DNA: TGTGCCAGCAGCCAAGACCCGGGGTCGGATGAAAAACTGTTTTTT. Translation: CASSQDPGSDEKLFF.

V and J are TRBV19 and TRBJ1-2, with D tentatively TRBD1 (5 bases). Germline loops: CDR1 LNHDA, CDR2 SQIVND (reference sequence). V was pared by 5 bases and J by 4 bases, with 17 bases between. The CDR3 has 15 amino acids. CDR3 amino acids: CASSLPTVSSYGYTF. The CDR3 DNA sequence: TGTGCCAGTAGTCTACCGACAGTTAGTTCCTATGGCTACACCTTC.

V usage is TRBV28 and J usage is TRBJ1-5; TRBD1 aligns across 9 bases. With V trimmed by 5 bases and J by 6 bases, 11 bases remained unmatched. The CDR3 sequence is 16 residues long. Germline CDR1 and CDR2: MDHEN and SYDVKM. This CDR3 reads CASSKNTGGIIQPQHF. DNA for the CDR3: TGTGCCAGCAGTAAAAATACAGGGGGCATAATTCAGCCCCAGCATTTT.

In the case of this clone: The sample carries other DNA sequences with the same CDR3. The rearrangement joins TRBV30 to TRBJ1-2, with D unclear. V dropped 2 bases and J dropped 2 bases, with 3 bases sitting between them. Germline assignment: CDR1 GTSNPN and CDR2 SVGIG (reference sequence). The length of the CDR3 is 11 residues. The CDR3 reads CAWSSNYGYTF. The DNA of the CDR3 is TGTGCCTGGAGTTCCAACTATGGCTACACCTTC.

The genes are TRBV10-2 and TRBJ2-2, with TRBD2 identical over 9 bases. There are 19 residues in the CDR3. CDR1 WSHSY and CDR2 SAAADI come from the germline V gene. J was trimmed by 1 base and V by 3 bases; bases with no gene match: 12. CDR3 coding DNA: TGCGCCAGCAGTGACATCTCAGCGGGAGGCCTCTTGAACACCGGGGAGCTGTTTTTT. It is translated as CASSDISAGGLLNTGELFF.

CDR3 in amino acids: CARGQGKGIFNEKLFF. CDR3 nucleotides: TGTGCTAGGGGACAGGGAAAGGGGATATTTAATGAAAAACTGTTTTTT. The J gene is TRBJ1-4, the V gene TRBV12-5; TRBD1 aligns across 9 bases. V shed 9 bases, J shed 4 bases, and the junction held 12 bases outside the gene matches. The CDR3 has 16 amino acids. Looked up from germline, CDR1 is LGHNT and CDR2 is FRNRAP.

The chain employs TRBV5-1 and TRBJ1-6; possible D gene TRBD1, 5 bases. This CDR3 is 14 amino acids long. Germline assignment: CDR1 SGHRS and CDR2 YFSETQ. The ends were cut back, 4 bases at V and 8 bases at J, with 13 bases in the middle. The CDR3 coding sequence is TGCGCCAGCAGCCCGGGACTGTTAGATTCACCCCTCCACTTT. This codes for CASSPGLLDSPLHF.

The chain uses TRBV5-1 and TRBJ1-4, with D possibly matching TRBD1 (6 bases). CDR1 and CDR2 (germline): SGHRS, YFSETQ. CDR3 length equals 16 residues. The V gene lost 0 bases and the J gene lost 0 bases, with 9 bases spanning the gap. The CDR3 region has the DNA TGCGCCAGCAGCTTGGGGGCAGGGGCAACTAATGAAAAACTGTTTTTT. Translated, it gives CASSLGAGATNEKLFF.

In this sample, this clone turned up once. This chain connects TRBV27 to TRBJ1-1; 7 nucleotides align to TRBD1. The CDR3 spans 12 residues. Germline V gene sequence: CDR1 MNHEY, CDR2 SMNVEV (reference sequence). J was trimmed by 4 bases and V by 6 bases; bases with no gene match: 2. This CDR3 reads CASRSGGTEAFF. DNA of the CDR3: TGTGCCAGCAGGTCAGGGGGCACTGAAGCTTTCTTT.

This clone has a handful of counts. The gene calls are TRBV6-2 or TRBV6-3 and TRBJ1-1; tentatively, D is TRBD1 (6 bases). This CDR3 has 14 amino acids. V was trimmed by 5 bases and J by 1 base, leaving 11 bases between them. Germline values: CDR1 MNHEY, CDR2 SVGEGT. The CDR3 is CASSAGTPNTEAFF. CDR3 bases: TGTGCCAGCAGTGCCGGGACACCGAACACTGAAGCTTTCTTT.

The genes are TRBV6-5 and TRBJ1-4; TRBD1 is a possible D gene (5 bases). The CDR3 contains 16 residues. CDR1 is MNHEY, CDR2 SVGAGI, per germline. V lost 0 bases and J 8 bases, leaving 16 bases between the germline ends. The CDR3 protein is CASSYSGTGAGEKLFF. CDR3 bases: TGTGCCAGCAGTTACTCAGGCACTGGGGCCGGAGAAAAACTGTTTTTT.

The chain couples TRBV19 to TRBJ2-7; 10 positions agree with TRBD2. CDR1 is LNHDA, CDR2 SQIVND, per germline (reference sequence). This CDR3 spans 14 amino acids. Unmatched junction bases numbered 4, after V lost 6 bases and J lost 2 bases. CDR3 nucleotide sequence: TGTGCCAGTAGGCCAGCGGGAGGGGCCTACGAGCAGTACTTC. Translating gives CASRPAGGAYEQYF.

This clone was counted only a few times. The identical CDR3 is also encoded by other nucleotide sequences in the sample. DNA of the CDR3: TGTGCCAGCAGCTTGGGAGGGGGTAATCAGCCCCAGCATTTT. Translation gives CASSLGGGNQPQHF. This rearrangement joins TRBV7-9 to TRBJ1-5; TRBD1 might be the D (6 bases). CDR1 and CDR2 (germline): SEHNR, FQNEAQ (reference sequence). This CDR3 is 14 amino acids long. The germline V and J ends were trimmed by 3 bases and 4 bases, with 10 bases remaining between them.

The rearrangement links TRBV6-6 to TRBJ1-1; a possible D gene is TRBD1 (5 bases). The CDR3 is 12 amino acids. Trimming pared 2 bases from V and 4 bases from J, leaving 5 bases between. Per germline, CDR1 MNHNY and CDR2 SVGAGI (reference sequence). This CDR3 reads CASSYGGTEAFF. DNA of the CDR3: TGTGCCAGCAGTTACGGGGGCACTGAAGCTTTCTTT.

The J gene is TRBJ2-5, the V gene TRBV2, with D perhaps TRBD1 or TRBD2 (7 bases each). V was trimmed by 7 bases and J by 7 bases, leaving 22 bases between them. The CDR3 totals 15 residues. The germline CDR1 and CDR2 sequences are SNHLY and FYNNEI. The DNA for the CDR3 is TGTGCCAGCACCCAGGGGGGGACAGCGGAAGGGACCCAGTACTTC. It is translated as CASTQGGTAEGTQYF.

The chain combines TRBV25-1 with TRBJ1-3; D not certain. The CDR3 has 15 residues. Trimming removed 6 bases at V and 0 bases at J, with 12 bases between. Per the germline V gene, CDR1 is MGHDK and CDR2 is SYGVNS. The CDR3 reads CASSERRPSGNTIYF. Here the CDR3 DNA reads TGTGCCAGCAGCGAGCGACGGCCCTCTGGAAACACCATATATTTT.

The gene calls are TRBV27 and TRBJ2-7, with 11 bases that match TRBD2. CDR3 length: 15 amino acids. Per germline, CDR1 MNHEY and CDR2 SMNVEV (reference sequence). Trimming removed 8 bases from V and 6 bases from J; junction bases left unmatched: 12. This chain's CDR3 is CASGSLAGGPSEQYF. Written as DNA, the CDR3 is TGTGCCAGCGGGAGCCTAGCGGGGGGCCCCAGCGAGCAGTACTTC.

The chain has TRBV19 and TRBJ2-1, with D perhaps TRBD1 (5 bases). Trimming pared 7 bases from V and 7 bases from J, leaving 14 bases between. The CDR3 totals 13 residues. Germline V gene sequence: CDR1 LNHDA, CDR2 SQIVND (reference sequence). The chain's CDR3 is CASNQNRLNEQFF. The CDR3 bases are TGTGCCAGTAACCAAAACAGGCTGAATGAGCAGTTCTTC. Together with reference TRBV19 and TRBJ2-1, the CDR3 gives the full variable domain: DGGITQSPKYLFRKEGQNVTLSCEQNLNHDAMYWYRQDPGQGLRLIYYSQIVNDFQKGDIAEGYSVSREKKESFPLTVTSAQKNPTAFYLCASNQNRLNEQFFGPGTRLTVL.

The V gene is TRBV13, the J gene TRBJ2-7, with 8 bases that match TRBD1. The CDR3 is 15 amino acids. Germline trimming cut 5 bases from V and 0 bases from J; bases unmatched to any gene: 6. CDR1 is PRHDT and CDR2 is FYEKMQ in the germline V gene (reference sequence). The CDR3 DNA sequence: TGTGCCAGCAGCCCGGGACAGGCCAGCTCCTACGAGCAGTACTTC. Amino acid sequence: CASSPGQASSYEQYF.

This chain uses TRBV19 with TRBJ2-1, with a possible D match to TRBD2 (5 bases). CDR1 and CDR2 (germline): LNHDA, SQIVND (reference sequence). The germline V and J ends were trimmed by 5 bases and 4 bases, with 15 bases remaining between them. CDR3 length: 15 amino acids. The CDR3 DNA reads as TGTGCCAGTAGTTCCCGTACGCGGACTTACAATGAGCAGTTCTTC. Residues: CASSSRTRTYNEQFF.